Detailed here is one TCR beta chain. Antigen unknown. Healthy bone marrow donors formed the donor group. These data are taken from a study of cytomegalovirus exposure and HLA in healthy donors. The study's findings and limits: The authors judged a highly shared variant cluster likely a sequencing artifact. Most observed TCR sequences were rare, whereas some public TCRs were detected in many donors. TCR beta chains numbering roughly 150 were designated cytomegalovirus-associated.

In the PCR, 60 Vbeta and 13 Jbeta primers were used. TCRdb's copy holds only in-frame clones and misses some; the assay was immunoSEQ multiplex PCR. The repertoire includes 110,000 or so clones, over 65% of them detected once, and about 7.5% sits in the top ten. The TCR sequence derives from a man between 40 and 49 years old in good health and CMV-seropositive. Sequencing input: PBMCs.

This CDR3 is CASSTGAENIQYF. The CDR3 coding sequence is TGCGCCAGCAGCACAGGCGCTGAAAACATTCAGTACTTC. This chain joins TRBV10-2 and TRBJ2-4; D is possibly TRBD1 (5 bases). The CDR3 contains 13 residues. Per the germline V gene, CDR1 is WSHSY and CDR2 is SAAADI. Trimming removed 6 bases at V and 5 bases at J, with 11 bases between.